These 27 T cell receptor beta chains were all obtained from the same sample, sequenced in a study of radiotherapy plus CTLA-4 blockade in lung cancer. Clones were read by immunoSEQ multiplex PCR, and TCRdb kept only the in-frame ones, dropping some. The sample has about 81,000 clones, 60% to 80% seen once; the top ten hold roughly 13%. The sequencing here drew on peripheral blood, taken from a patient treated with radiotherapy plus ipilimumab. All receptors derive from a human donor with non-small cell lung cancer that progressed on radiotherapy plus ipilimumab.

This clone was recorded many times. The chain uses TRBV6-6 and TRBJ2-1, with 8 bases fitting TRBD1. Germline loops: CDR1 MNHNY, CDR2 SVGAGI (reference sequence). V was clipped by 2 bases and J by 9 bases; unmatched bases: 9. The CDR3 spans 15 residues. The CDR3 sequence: CASSYPGQGIGEQFF. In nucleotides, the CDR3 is TGTGCCAGCAGTTACCCCGGACAGGGCATCGGTGAGCAGTTCTTC.

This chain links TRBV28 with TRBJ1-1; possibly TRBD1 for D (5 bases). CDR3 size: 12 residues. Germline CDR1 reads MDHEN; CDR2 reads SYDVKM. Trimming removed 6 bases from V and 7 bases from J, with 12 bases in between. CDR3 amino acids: CASSFPGGEAFF. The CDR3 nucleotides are TGTGCCAGCAGCTTCCCGGGGGGTGAAGCTTTCTTT.

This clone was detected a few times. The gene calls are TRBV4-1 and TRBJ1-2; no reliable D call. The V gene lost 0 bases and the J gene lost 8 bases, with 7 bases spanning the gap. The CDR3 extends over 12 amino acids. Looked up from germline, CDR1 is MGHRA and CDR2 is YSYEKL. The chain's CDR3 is CASSQDMVGYTF. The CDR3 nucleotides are TGCGCCAGCAGCCAAGATATGGTGGGCTACACCTTC.

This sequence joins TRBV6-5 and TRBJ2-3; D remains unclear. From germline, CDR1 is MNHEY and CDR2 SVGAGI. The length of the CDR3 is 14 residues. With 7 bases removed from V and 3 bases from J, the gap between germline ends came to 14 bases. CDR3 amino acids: CASKVDPATDTQYF. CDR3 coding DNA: TGTGCCAGCAAAGTGGACCCTGCTACAGATACGCAGTATTTT.

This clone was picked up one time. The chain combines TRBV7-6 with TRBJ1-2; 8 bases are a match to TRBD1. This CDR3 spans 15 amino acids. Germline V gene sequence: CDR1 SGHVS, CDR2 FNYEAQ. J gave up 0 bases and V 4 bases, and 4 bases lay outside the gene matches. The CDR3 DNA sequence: TGTGCCAGCAGCTCAGGGACAGGACCTAACTATGGCTACACCTTC. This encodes CASSSGTGPNYGYTF.

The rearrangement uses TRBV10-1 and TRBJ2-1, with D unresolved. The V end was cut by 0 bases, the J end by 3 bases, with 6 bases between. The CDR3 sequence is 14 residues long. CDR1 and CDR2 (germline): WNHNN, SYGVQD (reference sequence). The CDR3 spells CASSESGGYNEQFF. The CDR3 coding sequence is TGCGCCAGCAGTGAGTCGGGCGGCTACAATGAGCAGTTCTTC.

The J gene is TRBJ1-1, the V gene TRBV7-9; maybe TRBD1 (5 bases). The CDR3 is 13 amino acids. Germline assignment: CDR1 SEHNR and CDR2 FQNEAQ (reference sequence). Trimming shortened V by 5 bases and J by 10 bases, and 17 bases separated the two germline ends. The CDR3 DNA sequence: TGTGCCAGCAGCCAAGGCCAGGGAAGTGGAGCTTTCTTT. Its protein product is CASSQGQGSGAFF.

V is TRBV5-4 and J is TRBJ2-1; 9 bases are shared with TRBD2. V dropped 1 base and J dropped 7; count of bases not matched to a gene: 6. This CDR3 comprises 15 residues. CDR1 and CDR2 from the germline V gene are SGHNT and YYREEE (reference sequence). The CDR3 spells CASSLSLAGANEQFF. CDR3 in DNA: TGTGCCAGCAGCTTGAGTTTAGCGGGAGCTAATGAGCAGTTCTTC.

The chain's CDR3 is CSVVAGVYNEQFF. CDR3 DNA: TGCAGCGTTGTAGCGGGAGTTTACAATGAGCAGTTCTTC. The V call is TRBV29-1, the J call TRBJ2-1, with 9 bases that match TRBD2. After removal of 4 bases from V and 4 bases from J, the junction contained 2 bases not matched to a gene. Germline lookup yields CDR1 SQVTM and CDR2 ANQGSEA. The length of the CDR3 is 13 residues.

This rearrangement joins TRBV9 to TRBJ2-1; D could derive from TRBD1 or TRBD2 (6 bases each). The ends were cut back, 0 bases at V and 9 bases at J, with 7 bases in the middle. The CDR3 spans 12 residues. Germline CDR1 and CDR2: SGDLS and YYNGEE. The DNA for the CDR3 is TGTGCCAGCAGCGTAGGGGGGGCTGAGCAGTTCTTC. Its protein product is CASSVGGAEQFF.

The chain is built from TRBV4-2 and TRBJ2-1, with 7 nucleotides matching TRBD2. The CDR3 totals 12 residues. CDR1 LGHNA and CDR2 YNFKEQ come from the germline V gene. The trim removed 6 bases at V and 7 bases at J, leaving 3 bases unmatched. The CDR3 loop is CASSLGGNEQFF. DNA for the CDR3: TGTGCCAGCAGTCTGGGGGGGAATGAGCAGTTCTTC.

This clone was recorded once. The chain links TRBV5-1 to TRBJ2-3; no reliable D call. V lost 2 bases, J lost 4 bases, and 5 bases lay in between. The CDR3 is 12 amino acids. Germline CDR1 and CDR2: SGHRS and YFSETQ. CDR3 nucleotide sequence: TGCGCCAGCAGCTTAGAGGCAGATACGCAGTATTTT. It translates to CASSLEADTQYF.

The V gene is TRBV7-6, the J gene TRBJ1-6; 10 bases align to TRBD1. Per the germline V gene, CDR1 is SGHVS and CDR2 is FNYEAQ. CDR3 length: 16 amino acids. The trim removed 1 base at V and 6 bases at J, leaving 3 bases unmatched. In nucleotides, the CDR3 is TGTGCCAGCAGCTTAGAGGGACAGGGGCCTAATTCACCCCTCCACTTT. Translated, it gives CASSLEGQGPNSPLHF.

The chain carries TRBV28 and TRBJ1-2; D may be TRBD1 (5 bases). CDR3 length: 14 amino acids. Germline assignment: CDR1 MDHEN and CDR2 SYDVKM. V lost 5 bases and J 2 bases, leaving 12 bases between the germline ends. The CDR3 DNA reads TGTGCCAGCAGTCCTCCGGGACGGAACTATGGCTACACCTTC. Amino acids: CASSPPGRNYGYTF.

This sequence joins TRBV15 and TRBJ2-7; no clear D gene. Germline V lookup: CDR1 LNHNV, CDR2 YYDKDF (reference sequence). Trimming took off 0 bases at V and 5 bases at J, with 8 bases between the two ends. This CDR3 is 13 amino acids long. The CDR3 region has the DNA TGTGCCACCAGCAGAGATCTTAGCCACGAGCAGTACTTC. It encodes CATSRDLSHEQYF.

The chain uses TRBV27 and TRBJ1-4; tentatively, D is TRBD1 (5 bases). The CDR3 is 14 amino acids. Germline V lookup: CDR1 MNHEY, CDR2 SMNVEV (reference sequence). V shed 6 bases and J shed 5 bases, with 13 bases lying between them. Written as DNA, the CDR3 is TGTGCCAGCAGCCCAGGGAATTGGAATGAAAAACTGTTTTTT. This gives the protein CASSPGNWNEKLFF. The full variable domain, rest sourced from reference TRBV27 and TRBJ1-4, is EAQVTQNPRYLITVTGKKLTVTCSQNMNHEYMSWYRQDPGLGLRQIYYSMNVEVTDKGDVPEGYKVSRKEKRNFPLILESPSPNQTSLYFCASSPGNWNEKLFFGSGTQLSVL.

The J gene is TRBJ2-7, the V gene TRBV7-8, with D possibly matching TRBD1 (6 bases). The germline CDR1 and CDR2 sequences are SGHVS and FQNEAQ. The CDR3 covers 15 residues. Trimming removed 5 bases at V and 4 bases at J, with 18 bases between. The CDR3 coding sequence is TGTGCCAGCAGCCCATTGGGTGCAGGGACATACGAGCAGTACTTC. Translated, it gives CASSPLGAGTYEQYF.

The CDR3 spells CASSQDSLSWEGSGANVLTF. In DNA, the CDR3 is TGTGCCAGCAGCCAAGACAGTCTCTCGTGGGAGGGCTCTGGGGCCAACGTCCTGACTTTC. The V call is TRBV4-2, the J call TRBJ2-6, with 7 bases aligning to TRBD2. Trimming removed 0 bases from V and 0 bases from J; junction bases left unmatched: 11. The CDR3 loop spans 20 amino acids. Germline CDR1 reads LGHNA; CDR2 reads YNFKEQ.

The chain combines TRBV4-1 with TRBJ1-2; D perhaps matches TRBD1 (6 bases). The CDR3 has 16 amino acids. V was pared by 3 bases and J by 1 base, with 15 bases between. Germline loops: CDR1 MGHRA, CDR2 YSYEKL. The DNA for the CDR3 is TGCGCCAGCAGCCACGTTGATTGGGACATTAACTATGGCTACACCTTC. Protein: CASSHVDWDINYGYTF.

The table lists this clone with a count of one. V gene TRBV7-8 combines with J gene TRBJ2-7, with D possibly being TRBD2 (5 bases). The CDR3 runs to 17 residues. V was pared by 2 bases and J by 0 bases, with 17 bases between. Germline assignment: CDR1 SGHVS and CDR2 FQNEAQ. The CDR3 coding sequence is TGTGCCAGCAGCTTAAGGTGGGATCGAGGGAGCTCCTACGAGCAGTACTTC. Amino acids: CASSLRWDRGSSYEQYF.

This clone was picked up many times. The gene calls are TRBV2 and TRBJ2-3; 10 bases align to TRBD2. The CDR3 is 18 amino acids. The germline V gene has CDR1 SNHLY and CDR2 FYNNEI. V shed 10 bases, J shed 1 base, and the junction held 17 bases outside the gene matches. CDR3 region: CATAASGREGWGTDTQYF. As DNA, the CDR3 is TGTGCCACCGCCGCTAGCGGGAGAGAGGGGTGGGGCACAGATACGCAGTATTTT.

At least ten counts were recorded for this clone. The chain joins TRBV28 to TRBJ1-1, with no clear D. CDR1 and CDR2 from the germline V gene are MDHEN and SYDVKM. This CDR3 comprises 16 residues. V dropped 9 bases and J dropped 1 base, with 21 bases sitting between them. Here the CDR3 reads CASTRSFGSPNTEAFF. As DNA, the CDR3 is TGTGCCAGTACCCGTAGTTTCGGGTCTCCGAACACTGAAGCTTTCTTT.

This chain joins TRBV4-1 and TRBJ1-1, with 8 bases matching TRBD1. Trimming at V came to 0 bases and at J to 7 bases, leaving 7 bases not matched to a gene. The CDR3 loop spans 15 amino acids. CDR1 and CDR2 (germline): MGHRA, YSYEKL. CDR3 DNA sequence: TGCGCCAGCAGCCAAGAGGACAGGGCCCGGCTTGAAGCTTTCTTT. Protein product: CASSQEDRARLEAFF.

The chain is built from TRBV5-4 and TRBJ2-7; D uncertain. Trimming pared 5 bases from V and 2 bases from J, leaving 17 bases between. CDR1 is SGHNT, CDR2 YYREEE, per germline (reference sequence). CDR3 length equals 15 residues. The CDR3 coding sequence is TGTGCCAGCAGTCCTGACCTCGTGGTTGCCTACGAGCAGTACTTC. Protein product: CASSPDLVVAYEQYF.

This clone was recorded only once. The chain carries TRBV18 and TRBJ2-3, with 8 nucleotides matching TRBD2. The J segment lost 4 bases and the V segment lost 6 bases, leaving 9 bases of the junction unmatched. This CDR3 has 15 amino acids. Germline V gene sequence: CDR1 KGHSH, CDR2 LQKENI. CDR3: CASSPTSADSDTQYF. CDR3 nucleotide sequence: TGTGCCAGCTCTCCGACTAGCGCGGATTCAGATACGCAGTATTTT. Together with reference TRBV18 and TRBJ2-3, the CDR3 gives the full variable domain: NAGVMQNPRHLVRRRGQEARLRCSPMKGHSHVYWYRQLPEEGLKFMVYLQKENIIDESGMPKERFSAEFPKEGPSILRIQQVVRGDSAAYFCASSPTSADSDTQYFGPGTRLTVL.

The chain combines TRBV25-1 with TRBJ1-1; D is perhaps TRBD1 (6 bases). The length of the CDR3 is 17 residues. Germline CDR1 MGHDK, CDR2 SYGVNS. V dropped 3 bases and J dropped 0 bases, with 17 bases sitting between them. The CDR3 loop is CASSDTTPGGLNTEAFF. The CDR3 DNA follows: TGTGCCAGCAGTGACACTACACCCGGGGGCTTGAACACTGAAGCTTTCTTT.

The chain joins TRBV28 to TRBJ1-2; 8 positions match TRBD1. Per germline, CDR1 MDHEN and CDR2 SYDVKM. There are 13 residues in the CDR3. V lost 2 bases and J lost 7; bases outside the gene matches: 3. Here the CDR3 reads CASSLSGQGGYTF. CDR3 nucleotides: TGTGCCAGCAGTTTAAGTGGACAGGGTGGCTACACCTTC.